The rows below give T cell receptor beta chains drawn from one sample of a study of T-cell reconstitution after alpha-beta-depleted transplantation in children. TCRdb recomputed calls from the PCR reads with MiXCR, one row per CDR3 protein. The sample carries hundreds of thousands of distinct CDR3 sequences, less than 15% recorded once. The sample in question was PBMCs, obtained before TCRalphabeta/CD19-depleted stem cell transplant. The receptors come from a girl aged 2-10 years with congenital amegakaryocytic thrombocytopenia, due to receive a stem cell transplant. Each CDR3 is given with its conserved first and last residue. The order of the fields is D gene, V gene, clone size, J gene, CDR3 DNA, CDR3 protein. A D gene is named only where the DNA matches it firmly. Only part of the rows carry a size: once, few, many, or a class if the clone is expanded.

NA	TRBV19	few	TRBJ2-5	TGTGCCAGTTCGCCGGGGGATGGGGAGACCCAGTACTTC	CASSPGDGETQYF
NA	TRBV12-3/TRBV12-4	many	TRBJ2-1	TGTGCCAGCCGGGTATCGATGGACAATGAGCAGTTCTTC	CASRVSMDNEQFF
TRBD1	TRBV12-3/TRBV12-4	NA	TRBJ1-2	TGTGCCAGCAGTTTCTACAGGGGGCTTGGCTACACCTTC	CASSFYRGLGYTF
TRBD2	TRBV12-3/TRBV12-4	many	TRBJ2-7	TGTGCCAGCAGTTCAACCCCTAGCGGGAAACCCTACGAGCAGTACTTC	CASSSTPSGKPYEQYF
NA	TRBV20-1	many	TRBJ2-1	TGCAGTGCGCGCACTTCAAACTACAATGAGCAGTTCTTC	CSARTSNYNEQFF
NA	TRBV12-3/TRBV12-4	few	TRBJ1-1	TGTGCCAGCAGTTACAGCCCCACTGAAGCTTTCTTT	CASSYSPTEAFF
TRBD1	TRBV6-1	many	TRBJ2-5	TGTGCCAGCAGTAGAACAGGGGCCCAAGAGACCCAGTACTTC	CASSRTGAQETQYF
NA	TRBV15	few	TRBJ2-7	TGTGCCACCAGCAGAGTCACAGCGTCGGAGCAGTACTTC	CATSRVTASEQYF
TRBD2	TRBV20-1	few	TRBJ2-1	TGCAGTGCTAGGGGACTAGCGGATAATTACAATGAGCAGTTCTTC	CSARGLADNYNEQFF
NA	TRBV5-1	NA	TRBJ2-3	TGCGCCAGCAGCTTGGAGGGGCACGCTGGTACAGATACGCAGTATTTT	CASSLEGHAGTDTQYF
NA	TRBV19	NA	TRBJ2-1	TGTGCCAGTAGTATTACTCAGGCGGGTTCCTACAATGAGCAGTTCTTC	CASSITQAGSYNEQFF